This T cell receptor beta chain was sequenced for a study of cytomegalovirus exposure and HLA in healthy donors. Study-level information: Previous work identified 90 million to 130 million unique TCR beta sequences from around 170 million T cells. Broader study findings: Fewer N-insertions than the approximately 700-donor mean were reportedly shown by an Asian-associated ancestry cluster in a later analysis. The authors later found HLA-associated TCR beta chains more clonally expanded than equally common others. According to an earlier analysis, most TCR beta V segments yielded productive rearrangements about 87% or about 30% of the time.

This CDR3 contains 15 residues. From germline, CDR1 is ENHRY and CDR2 SYGVKD. V was trimmed by 10 bases and J by 2 bases, leaving 21 bases between them. This clone has only one observation. Its cognate antigen is unknown. The PCR ran on 60 Vbeta and 13 Jbeta primers. Generated by immunoSEQ multiplex PCR, the TCRdb table keeps only in-frame clones and is missing some. This sample has 95,000 or so clones, with roughly 79% found just once. The TCR was taken from a woman aged 70-85 years in good health and CMV-seropositive. The V gene is TRBV10-3, the J gene TRBJ2-7, with D possibly TRBD2 on 6 matching bases. Sequencing was performed on PBMCs. CDR3 nucleotides: TGTGCCACCTTAGACCGGGACTTGACCACCTACGAGCAGTACTTC. Protein product: CATLDRDLTTYEQYF.